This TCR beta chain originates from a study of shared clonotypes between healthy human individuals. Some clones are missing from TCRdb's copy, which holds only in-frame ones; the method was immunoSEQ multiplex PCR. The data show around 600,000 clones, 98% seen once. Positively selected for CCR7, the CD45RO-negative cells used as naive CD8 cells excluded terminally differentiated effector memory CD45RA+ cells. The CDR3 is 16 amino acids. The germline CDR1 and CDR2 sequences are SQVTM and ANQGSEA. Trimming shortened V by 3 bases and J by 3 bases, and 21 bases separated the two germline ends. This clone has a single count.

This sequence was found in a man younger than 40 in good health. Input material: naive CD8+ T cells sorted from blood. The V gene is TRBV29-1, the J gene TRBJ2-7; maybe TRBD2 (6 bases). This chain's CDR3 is CSVEGGAAGQDYEQYF. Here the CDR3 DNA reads TGCAGCGTTGAGGGGGGAGCTGCAGGACAAGACTACGAGCAGTACTTC.